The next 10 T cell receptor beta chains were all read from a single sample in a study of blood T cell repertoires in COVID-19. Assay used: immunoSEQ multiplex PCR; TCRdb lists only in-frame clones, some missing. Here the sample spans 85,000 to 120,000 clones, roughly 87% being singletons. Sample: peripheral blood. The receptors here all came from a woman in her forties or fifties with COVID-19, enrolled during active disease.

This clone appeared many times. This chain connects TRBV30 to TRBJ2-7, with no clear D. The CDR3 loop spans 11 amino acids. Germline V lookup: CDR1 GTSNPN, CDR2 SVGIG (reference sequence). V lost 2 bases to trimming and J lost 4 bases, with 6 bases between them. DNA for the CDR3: TGTGCCTGGAGTAGGAGTTACGAGCAGTACTTC. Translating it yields CAWSRSYEQYF.

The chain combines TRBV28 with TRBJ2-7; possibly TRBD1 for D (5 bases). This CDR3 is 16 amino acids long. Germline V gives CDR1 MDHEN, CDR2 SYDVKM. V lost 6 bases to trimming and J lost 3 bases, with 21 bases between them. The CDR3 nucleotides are TGTGCCAGCAGAGATCCGACAGCGCTCGGATTCTACGAGCAGTACTTC. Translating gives CASRDPTALGFYEQYF.

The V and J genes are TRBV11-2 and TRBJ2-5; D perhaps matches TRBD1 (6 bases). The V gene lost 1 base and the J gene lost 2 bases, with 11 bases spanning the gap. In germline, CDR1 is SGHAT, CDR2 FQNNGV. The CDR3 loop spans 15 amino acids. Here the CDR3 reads CASSLAPGHQETQYF. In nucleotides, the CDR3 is TGTGCCAGCAGCTTAGCCCCGGGACATCAAGAGACCCAGTACTTC.

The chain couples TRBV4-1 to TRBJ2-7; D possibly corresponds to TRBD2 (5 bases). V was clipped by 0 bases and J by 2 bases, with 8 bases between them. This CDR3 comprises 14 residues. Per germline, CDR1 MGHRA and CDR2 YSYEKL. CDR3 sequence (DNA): TGCGCCAGCAGCCAAGAAGAGAGGGCCTACGAGCAGTACTTC. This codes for CASSQEERAYEQYF.

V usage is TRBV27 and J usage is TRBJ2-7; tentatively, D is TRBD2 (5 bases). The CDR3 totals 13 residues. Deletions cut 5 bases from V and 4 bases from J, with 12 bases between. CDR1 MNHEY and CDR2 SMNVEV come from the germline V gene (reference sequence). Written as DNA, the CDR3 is TGTGCCAGCAGTCCACTCTCGGGGTACGAGCAGTACTTC. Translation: CASSPLSGYEQYF.

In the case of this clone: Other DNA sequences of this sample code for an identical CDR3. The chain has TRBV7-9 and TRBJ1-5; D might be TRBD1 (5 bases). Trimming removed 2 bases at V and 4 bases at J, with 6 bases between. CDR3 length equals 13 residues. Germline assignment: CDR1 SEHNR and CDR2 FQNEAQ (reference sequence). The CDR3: CASSLQGNQPQHF. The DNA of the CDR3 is TGTGCCAGCAGCTTACAGGGAAATCAGCCCCAGCATTTT.

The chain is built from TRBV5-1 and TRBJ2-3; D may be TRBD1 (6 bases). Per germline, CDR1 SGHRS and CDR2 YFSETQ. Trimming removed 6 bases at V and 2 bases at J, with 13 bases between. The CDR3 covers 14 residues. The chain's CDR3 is CASKFQGPTDTQYF. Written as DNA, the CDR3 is TGCGCCAGCAAATTTCAGGGGCCCACAGATACGCAGTATTTT.

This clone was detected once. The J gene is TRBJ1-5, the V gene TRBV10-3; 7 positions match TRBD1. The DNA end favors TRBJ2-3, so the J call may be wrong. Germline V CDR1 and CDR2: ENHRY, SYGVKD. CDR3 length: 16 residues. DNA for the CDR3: TGTGCCATCAGTGAAGGGGGACAGACCTACGAGAGGGGCCAGTATTTT. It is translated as CAISEGGQTYERGQYF.

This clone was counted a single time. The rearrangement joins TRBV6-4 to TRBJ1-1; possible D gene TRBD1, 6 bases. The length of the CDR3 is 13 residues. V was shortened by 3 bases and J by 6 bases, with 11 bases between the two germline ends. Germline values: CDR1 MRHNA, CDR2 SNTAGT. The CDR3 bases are TGTGCCAGCAGTGAAACAGGGACGGCTGAAGCTTTCTTT. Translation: CASSETGTAEAFF.

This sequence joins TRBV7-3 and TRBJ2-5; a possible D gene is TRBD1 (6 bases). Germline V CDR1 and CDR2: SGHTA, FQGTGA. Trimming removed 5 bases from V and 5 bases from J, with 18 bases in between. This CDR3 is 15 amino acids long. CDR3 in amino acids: CASSPRPGGSETQYF. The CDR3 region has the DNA TGTGCCAGCAGCCCACGGCCTGGGGGCTCGGAGACCCAGTACTTC.